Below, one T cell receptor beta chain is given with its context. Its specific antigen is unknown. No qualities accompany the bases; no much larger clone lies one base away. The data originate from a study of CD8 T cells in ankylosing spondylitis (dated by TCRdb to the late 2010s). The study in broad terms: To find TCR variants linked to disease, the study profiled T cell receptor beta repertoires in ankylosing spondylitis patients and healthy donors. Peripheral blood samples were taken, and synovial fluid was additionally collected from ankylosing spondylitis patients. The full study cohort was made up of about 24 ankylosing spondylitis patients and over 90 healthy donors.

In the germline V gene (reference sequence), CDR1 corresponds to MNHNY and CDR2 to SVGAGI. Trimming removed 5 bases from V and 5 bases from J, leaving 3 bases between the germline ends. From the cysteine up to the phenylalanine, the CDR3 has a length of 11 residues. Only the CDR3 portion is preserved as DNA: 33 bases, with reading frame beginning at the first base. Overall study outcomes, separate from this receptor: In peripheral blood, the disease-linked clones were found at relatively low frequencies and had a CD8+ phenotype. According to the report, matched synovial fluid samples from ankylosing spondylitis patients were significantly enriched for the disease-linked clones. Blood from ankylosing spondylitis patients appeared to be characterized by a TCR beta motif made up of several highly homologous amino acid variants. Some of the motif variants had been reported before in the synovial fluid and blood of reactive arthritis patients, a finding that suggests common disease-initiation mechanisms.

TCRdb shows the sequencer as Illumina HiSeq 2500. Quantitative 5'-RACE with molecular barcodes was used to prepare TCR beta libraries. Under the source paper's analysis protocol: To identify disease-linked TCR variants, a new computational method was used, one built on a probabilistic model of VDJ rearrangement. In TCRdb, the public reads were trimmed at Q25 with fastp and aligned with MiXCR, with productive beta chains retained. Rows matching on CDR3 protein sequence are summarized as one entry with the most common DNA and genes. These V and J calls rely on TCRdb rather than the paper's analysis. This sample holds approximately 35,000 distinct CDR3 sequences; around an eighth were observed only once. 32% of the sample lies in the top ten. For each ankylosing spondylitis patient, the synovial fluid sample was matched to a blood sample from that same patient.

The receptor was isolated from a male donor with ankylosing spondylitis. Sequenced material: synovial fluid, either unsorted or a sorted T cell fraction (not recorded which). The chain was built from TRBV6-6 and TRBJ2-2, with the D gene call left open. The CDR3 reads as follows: CASSHTGELFF. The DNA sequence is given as TGTGCCAGCAGTCATACCGGGGAGCTGTTTTTT.